A single sample gave rise to the 3 T cell receptor beta chains below, sequenced in a study of T cell responses to AZD1222 COVID-19 vaccine (dated by TCRdb to the early 2020s). The time point label on this specimen signifies: about 28 days (+/-7) after the second vaccine dose. Libraries were made using the immunoSEQ multiplex PCR assay. TCRdb limited this immuneACCESS table to in-frame rearrangements with V and J called. A share of clones is missing; checked studies link under half to unresolved V genes, and the rest is unexplained. The sample data list 80,000 to 95,000 clones, and roughly 86% of these were observed just once. The ten largest make up about 7% of the sample. The sequencing used peripheral blood, collected 28 days after the second AZD1222 dose. These receptors all stem from an adult who received the AZD1222 COVID-19 vaccine.

This chain joins TRBV10-1 and TRBJ1-1; 7 bases fit TRBD1. This CDR3 is built from 14 residues. Trimming at V came to 6 bases and at J to 2 bases, leaving 6 bases not matched to a gene. Germline V gives CDR1 WNHNN, CDR2 SYGVQD (reference sequence). The CDR3 region has the DNA TGCGCCAGCAGGTCCGGGACAGAAAACACTGAAGCTTTCTTT. This encodes CASRSGTENTEAFF.

In its sample, this clone was seen once. V and J are TRBV7-9 and TRBJ1-1; 7 positions match TRBD1. The CDR3 extends over 13 amino acids. Germline lookup yields CDR1 SEHNR and CDR2 FQNEAQ (reference sequence). V dropped 2 bases and J dropped 9; count of bases not matched to a gene: 6. In DNA, the CDR3 is TGTGCCAGCAGCTTACGGGCAGGGGGAAAAGCTTTCTTT. Translation: CASSLRAGGKAFF. Full variable domain (remainder filled in from reference TRBV7-9 and TRBJ1-1): DTGVSQNPRHKITKRGQNVTFRCDPISEHNRLYWYRQTLGQGPEFLTYFQNEAQLEKSRLLSDRFSAERPKGSFSTLEIQRTEQGDSAMYLCASSLRAGGKAFFGQGTRLTVV.

The gene calls are TRBV11-3 and TRBJ1-1; perhaps TRBD1 as D (5 bases). CDR1 SGHNT and CDR2 YENEEA come from the germline V gene. V gave up 5 bases and J gave up 7 bases, with 11 bases separating them. The CDR3 runs to 12 residues. The CDR3 sequence is CASSRGVSEAFF. The CDR3 region has the DNA TGTGCCAGCAGCCGAGGGGTTAGTGAAGCTTTCTTT.